This T cell receptor beta chain is drawn from a study of identical twins. Study results and caveats: In beta out-of-frame sequences, the excess sharing between twins was weaker. Model-predicted out-of-frame TCR alpha sharing fell below observed values in monozygotic twins.

All donors were healthy Caucasians. CDR3 length: 14 amino acids. The V end was cut by 2 bases, the J end by 6 bases, with 11 bases between. The germline V gene has CDR1 SGHRS and CDR2 YFSETQ. Each CDR3 protein gets one entry after TCRdb re-called the 5' RACE reads with MiXCR. The table includes about 720,000 distinct CDR3 sequences, 8.5% to 9.5% detected once. This clonotype was seen at least ten times. What it recognizes is unknown. These data were also reused for a study on yellow fever vaccine responses in identical twins. In that study: Reports say the vaccine T cell response in twins looked partly convergent and partly personalized.

This receptor was identified in a woman between 18 and 29 years old in good health. Material for sequencing was PBMCs. The chain employs TRBV5-1 and TRBJ2-2; D perhaps matches TRBD1 (6 bases). CDR3 bases: TGCGCCAGCAGCTTAGCAGGGGTGGCCGGGGAGCTGTTTTTT. Residues: CASSLAGVAGELFF.